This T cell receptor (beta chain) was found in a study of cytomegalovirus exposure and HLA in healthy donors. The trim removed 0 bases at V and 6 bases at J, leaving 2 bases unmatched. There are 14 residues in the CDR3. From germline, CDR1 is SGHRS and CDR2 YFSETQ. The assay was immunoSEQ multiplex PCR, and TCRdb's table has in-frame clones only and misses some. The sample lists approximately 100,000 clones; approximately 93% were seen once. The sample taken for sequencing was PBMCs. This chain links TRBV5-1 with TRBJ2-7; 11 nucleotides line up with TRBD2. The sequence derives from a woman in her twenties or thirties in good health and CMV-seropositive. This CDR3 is CASSLELAGGEQYF. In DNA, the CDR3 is TGCGCCAGCAGCTTGGAGCTAGCGGGAGGCGAGCAGTACTTC.